One sample yielded the 21 T cell receptor beta chains listed below, sequenced in a study of OX40 agonist ivuxolimab in advanced cancers. Only in-frame clones appear in the TCRdb table, and some are missing; sequencing was by immunoSEQ multiplex PCR. Of approximately 59,000 clones listed, roughly four fifths are singletons. Sequences were derived from CD4+ or CD8+ T cells sorted from blood, sampled in a trial of the OX40 agonist ivuxolimab. Every receptor here comes from an adult with an advanced solid tumor such as melanoma, head and neck, liver or kidney cancer.

The rearrangement links TRBV6-5 to TRBJ2-7; 10 bases align to TRBD1. This CDR3 comprises 14 residues. In germline, CDR1 is MNHEY, CDR2 SVGAGI. Unmatched junction bases numbered 6, after V lost 5 bases and J lost 5 bases. The CDR3 region is CASSDRGLKNEQYF. In nucleotides, the CDR3 is TGTGCCAGCAGTGACAGGGGGCTCAAGAACGAGCAGTACTTC.

The sample holds one count of this clone. The rearrangement uses TRBV9 and TRBJ1-1; possibly TRBD1 for D (5 bases). The CDR3 has 16 residues. V shed 0 bases and J shed 1 base, with 13 bases lying between them. Germline V gives CDR1 SGDLS, CDR2 YYNGEE. CDR3 amino acids: CASSVAGAGGNTEAFF. Here the CDR3 DNA reads TGTGCCAGCAGCGTAGCTGGGGCAGGCGGGAACACTGAAGCTTTCTTT.

The chain joins TRBV19 to TRBJ2-5; 7 bases are a match to TRBD1. Germline CDR1 and CDR2: LNHDA and SQIVND (reference sequence). This CDR3 is 15 amino acids long. V was clipped by 4 bases and J by 2 bases; unmatched bases: 7. The CDR3 protein is CASSRQVRGQETQYF. The CDR3 coding sequence is TGTGCCAGTAGTAGGCAGGTCAGGGGGCAAGAGACCCAGTACTTC.

The V call is TRBV11-3, the J call TRBJ2-1; the match to TRBD2 covers 8 bases. CDR3 length: 16 amino acids. The germline gives CDR1 SGHNT, CDR2 YENEEA. The junction had 11 bases not matched to a gene; V was cut back by 4 bases and J by 6 bases. CDR3 protein: CASSSERRGGSNEQFF. In nucleotides, the CDR3 is TGTGCCAGCAGCTCCGAGAGGCGCGGGGGGTCCAATGAGCAGTTCTTC.

The rearrangement uses TRBV29-1 and TRBJ1-2, with TRBD1 matching over 7 bases. V trimming: 5 bases; J trimming: 8 bases; junction bases outside the gene matches: 11. This CDR3 has 13 amino acids. Germline V gene lookup returns CDR1 SQVTM and CDR2 ANQGSEA. The CDR3 loop is CSVRGQGVKGYTF. CDR3 DNA: TGCAGCGTTAGAGGCCAGGGGGTAAAGGGCTACACCTTC.

CDR3 DNA sequence: TGTGCCAGCAGCGTAGAGCTGGGTAACGGGGAGCTGTTTTTT. Translated: CASSVELGNGELFF. The chain uses TRBV9 and TRBJ2-2; D remains ambiguous. Germline-derived CDR1 and CDR2 are SGDLS and YYNGEE. Trimming took 0 bases from V and 7 from J, leaving 10 bases between them. The CDR3 consists of 14 residues.

CDR3 in amino acids: CASSEDAGHRDYNSPLHF. The DNA of the CDR3 is TGTGCCAGCAGCGAGGATGCGGGCCACAGGGATTATAATTCACCCCTCCACTTT. V gene TRBV21-1 combines with J gene TRBJ1-6; the D call of TRBD1 is as the table states it, not checked on the DNA. TRBV21-1 is assigned pseudogene status. The CDR3 totals 18 residues.

V usage is TRBV4-2 and J usage is TRBJ2-3; D may be TRBD1 or TRBD2 (5 bases each). The CDR3 runs 16 residues. V was cut by 4 bases and J by 0 bases, with 14 bases left in between. Germline V lookup: CDR1 LGHNA, CDR2 YNFKEQ. Here the CDR3 DNA reads TGTGCCAGCAGCCCCCGGGAAGGGGACAGCACAGATACGCAGTATTTT. Amino acids: CASSPREGDSTDTQYF.

This chain connects TRBV6-5 to TRBJ2-7; D is possibly TRBD2 (5 bases). The length of the CDR3 is 14 residues. From germline, CDR1 is MNHEY and CDR2 SVGAGI. Trimming shortened V by 5 bases and J by 6 bases, and 17 bases separated the two germline ends. The CDR3, as DNA: TGTGCCAGCAGTCCTTCCCCCGGAGGAACCGAGCAGTACTTC. Residues: CASSPSPGGTEQYF.

The rearrangement links TRBV11-3 to TRBJ2-6; TRBD2 is a possible D gene (7 bases). There are 16 residues in the CDR3. V lost 5 bases, J lost 4 bases, and 15 bases lay in between. Looked up from germline, CDR1 is SGHNT and CDR2 is YENEEA. The CDR3 loop is CASSMGGASGANVLTF. CDR3 nucleotide sequence: TGTGCCAGCAGCATGGGGGGGGCATCAGGGGCCAACGTCCTGACTTTC.

The V and J genes are TRBV6-5 and TRBJ2-2; 8 positions match TRBD2. The germline CDR1 and CDR2 sequences are MNHEY and SVGAGI. The V gene end was trimmed by 5 bases and the J gene end by 5 bases; junction bases not matched to a gene: 1. This CDR3 has 13 residues. Written as DNA, the CDR3 is TGTGCCAGCAGTGGCGGGGGGACCGGGGAGCTGTTTTTT. Its translation is CASSGGGTGELFF.

In this sample, this clone turned up a few times. The rearrangement links TRBV2 to TRBJ2-7; D gene ambiguous. Germline CDR1 is SNHLY and CDR2 is FYNNEI. The CDR3 covers 14 residues. Trimming shortened V by 5 bases and J by 5 bases, and 16 bases separated the two germline ends. The DNA of the CDR3 is TGTGCCAGCAGTCCCGCTATGGACGCGAACGAGCAGTACTTC. Protein product: CASSPAMDANEQYF.

J is TRBJ2-5 and V is TRBV10-3; D may correspond to TRBD1 or TRBD2 (5 bases each). This CDR3 comprises 12 residues. Per the germline V gene, CDR1 is ENHRY and CDR2 is SYGVKD. Trimming pared 9 bases from V and 2 bases from J, leaving 10 bases between. CDR3 in amino acids: CAMGRPQETQYF. As DNA, the CDR3 is TGTGCCATGGGACGGCCACAAGAGACCCAGTACTTC.

This chain connects TRBV5-1 to TRBJ1-3; 8 nucleotides agree with TRBD1. V gave up 4 bases and J gave up 2 bases; unmatched junction bases: 2. Germline V CDR1 and CDR2: SGHRS, YFSETQ. The CDR3 is 14 amino acids. The CDR3 nucleotides are TGCGCCAGCAGCGTGACAGGGGCTGGAAACACCATATATTTT. The encoded protein is CASSVTGAGNTIYF.

V and J are TRBV19 and TRBJ1-6, with TRBD1 as a possible D gene (5 bases). Germline V gene lookup returns CDR1 LNHDA and CDR2 SQIVND (reference sequence). The CDR3 totals 15 residues. V lost 5 bases to trimming and J lost 9 bases, with 17 bases between them. The CDR3 coding sequence is TGTGCCAGTAGTGCGAGCCAGGGAATGTTTTCACCCCTCCACTTT. Its translation: CASSASQGMFSPLHF. The entire variable domain, with the rest obtained from reference TRBV19 and TRBJ1-6, is as follows: DGGITQSPKYLFRKEGQNVTLSCEQNLNHDAMYWYRQDPGQGLRLIYYSQIVNDFQKGDIAEGYSVSREKKESFPLTVTSAQKNPTAFYLCASSASQGMFSPLHFGNGTRLTVT.

V is TRBV5-4 and J is TRBJ1-6; 7 nucleotides match TRBD1. V trimming: 5 bases; J trimming: 6 bases; junction bases outside the gene matches: 8. The CDR3 sequence is 15 residues long. Germline V CDR1 and CDR2: SGHNT, YYREEE (reference sequence). The CDR3 DNA is TGTGCCAGCAGTCCCGGGACAGAAACTAATTCACCCCTCCACTTT. The encoded protein is CASSPGTETNSPLHF.

This clone has a single count. This chain connects TRBV19 to TRBJ2-5; the D gene is possibly TRBD2 (7 bases). This CDR3 contains 14 residues. Trimming removed 6 bases from V and 0 bases from J, with 11 bases in between. Germline CDR1 is LNHDA and CDR2 is SQIVND (reference sequence). This chain's CDR3 is CASSGGGDQETQYF. CDR3 sequence (DNA): TGTGCCAGTAGCGGAGGGGGGGACCAAGAGACCCAGTACTTC.

The rearrangement links TRBV7-9 to TRBJ2-1, with 8 bases fitting TRBD1. Germline CDR1 SEHNR, CDR2 FQNEAQ (reference sequence). The CDR3 spans 16 residues. J lost 5 bases, V lost 5 bases, and 11 bases had no gene match. CDR3 region: CASSRNRGNTNNEQFF. CDR3 in DNA: TGTGCCAGCAGCCGTAACAGGGGGAATACGAACAATGAGCAGTTCTTC.

The chain joins TRBV7-9 to TRBJ2-1; weak D call: TRBD1 (5 bases). The CDR3 is made up of 17 amino acids. The V and J ends lost 2 bases and 7 bases respectively, with 21 bases between them. Germline-derived CDR1 and CDR2 are SEHNR and FQNEAQ (reference sequence). CDR3 nucleotide sequence: TGTGCCAGCAGCTTATCTTTAGGGCGACAGACCTTAAATGAGCAGTTCTTC. Amino acids: CASSLSLGRQTLNEQFF.

This chain connects TRBV15 to TRBJ1-4; no firm D call. The V gene's germline CDR1 is LNHNV and CDR2 YYDKDF (reference sequence). CDR3 size: 16 residues. V dropped 0 bases and J dropped 0 bases, with 8 bases sitting between them. The CDR3 sequence: CATSRDRSATNEKLFF. For the CDR3, the DNA is TGTGCCACCAGCAGAGATAGGTCTGCAACTAATGAAAAACTGTTTTTT.

This clone occurred a few times. The V and J genes are TRBV5-4 and TRBJ1-6; D gene uncertain. Germline loops: CDR1 SGHNT, CDR2 YYREEE (reference sequence). Trimming shortened V by 1 base and J by 8 bases, and 10 bases separated the two germline ends. The CDR3 contains 14 residues. The CDR3: CASSLWQADSPLHF. Written as DNA, the CDR3 is TGTGCCAGCAGCTTGTGGCAGGCCGATTCACCCCTCCACTTT.